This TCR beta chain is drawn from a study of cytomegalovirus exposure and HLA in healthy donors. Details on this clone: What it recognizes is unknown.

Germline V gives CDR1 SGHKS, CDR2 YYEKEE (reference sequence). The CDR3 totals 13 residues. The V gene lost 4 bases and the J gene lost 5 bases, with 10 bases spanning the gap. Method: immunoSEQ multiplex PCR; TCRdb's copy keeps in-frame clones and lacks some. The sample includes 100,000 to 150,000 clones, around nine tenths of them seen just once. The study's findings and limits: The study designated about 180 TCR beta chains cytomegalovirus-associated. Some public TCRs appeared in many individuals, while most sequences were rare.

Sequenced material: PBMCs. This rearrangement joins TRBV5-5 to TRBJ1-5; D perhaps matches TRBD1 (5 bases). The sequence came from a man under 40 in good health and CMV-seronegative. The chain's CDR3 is CASSPDTYQPQHF. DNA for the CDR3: TGTGCCAGCAGCCCGGACACCTATCAGCCCCAGCATTTT.